One and the same sample provided the 8 T cell receptor beta chains below, sequenced in a study of cytomegalovirus exposure and HLA in healthy donors (TCRdb year 2017). The method behind the library was the immunoSEQ multiplex PCR assay. A mixture of 60 forward primers for TCR Vbeta segments and 13 reverse primers for TCR Jbeta segments was used in the multiplex PCR. TCRdb mirrors the immuneACCESS table, restricted to in-frame sequences. Some clones are absent from its copies; in checked studies, under half trace to an unresolved V gene, and the reason for the others is unknown. In this sample the table shows 98,000 or so clones, approximately 80% of which occur a single time. The top ten constitute about 5% of the sample. Sequencing was performed on PBMCs. These receptors were obtained from a woman aged 18-29 years in good health and CMV-seropositive.

V usage is TRBV10-3 and J usage is TRBJ2-7; no firm D call. The CDR3 consists of 14 residues. Germline V gives CDR1 ENHRY, CDR2 SYGVKD. V lost 0 bases to trimming and J lost 2 bases, with 8 bases between them. DNA for the CDR3: TGTGCCATCAGTGAGTCGAGGAACCCCTACGAGCAGTACTTC. Protein: CAISESRNPYEQYF.

V usage is TRBV5-6 and J usage is TRBJ2-1; 11 bases fit TRBD2. This CDR3 comprises 16 residues. Germline-derived CDR1 and CDR2 are SGHDT and YYEEEE. V lost 2 bases and J lost 4; bases outside the gene matches: 5. The CDR3 loop reads CASSFGTSGRYNEQFF. CDR3 bases: TGTGCCAGCAGCTTCGGGACTAGCGGACGATACAATGAGCAGTTCTTC. The whole variable domain, filled in from reference TRBV5-6 and TRBJ2-1, reads DAGVTQSPTHLIKTRGQQVTLRCSPKSGHDTVSWYQQALGQGPQFIFQYYEEEERQRGNFPDRFSGHQFPNYSSELNVNALLLGDSALYLCASSFGTSGRYNEQFFGPGTRLTVL.

This clone was seen just once. V gene TRBV2 combines with J gene TRBJ2-7, with a tentative D call TRBD1 (6 bases). Looked up from germline, CDR1 is SNHLY and CDR2 is FYNNEI. Trimming took off 3 bases at V and 7 bases at J, with 19 bases between the two ends. The CDR3 covers 15 residues. The CDR3 DNA sequence: TGTGCCAGCAGTGAGCTAGGACAGACCATCTATGAGCAGTACTTC. Translated: CASSELGQTIYEQYF.

The rearrangement uses TRBV28 and TRBJ2-1; TRBD2 aligns across 8 bases. The germline V gene has CDR1 MDHEN and CDR2 SYDVKM. The CDR3 loop spans 15 amino acids. The V segment lost 6 bases and the J segment 6 bases; nucleotides outside the gene matches: 10. CDR3 DNA: TGTGCCAGCAGCCCCCAATTGCGGGAGGTCAATGAGCAGTTCTTC. Translation: CASSPQLREVNEQFF. Based on the CDR3 plus reference TRBV28 and TRBJ2-1, the full variable domain is DVKVTQSSRYLVKRTGEKVFLECVQDMDHENMFWYRQDPGLGLRLIYFSYDVKMKEKGDIPEGYSVSREKKERFSLILESASTNQTSMYLCASSPQLREVNEQFFGPGTRLTVL.

The chain carries TRBV5-1 and TRBJ2-7; TRBD1 is a possible D gene (6 bases). The CDR3 extends over 14 amino acids. With 0 bases removed from V and 3 bases from J, the gap between germline ends came to 10 bases. Germline V gene data show CDR1 as SGHRS and CDR2 as YFSETQ. The CDR3 here is CASSLDRAVYEQYF. In nucleotides, the CDR3 is TGCGCCAGCAGCTTGGACAGGGCGGTCTACGAGCAGTACTTC.

The rearrangement links TRBV6-5 to TRBJ1-2; 7 nucleotides line up with TRBD1. The CDR3 totals 14 residues. The junction had 1 base not matched to a gene; V was cut back by 0 bases and J by 3 bases. The germline CDR1 and CDR2 sequences are MNHEY and SVGAGI. The CDR3 reads CASSYSGGHYGYTF. DNA of the CDR3: TGTGCCAGCAGTTACTCAGGGGGCCACTATGGCTACACCTTC.

This chain links TRBV5-6 with TRBJ2-3; D may be TRBD2 (5 bases). CDR3 length: 12 residues. The germline V gene has CDR1 SGHDT and CDR2 YYEEEE. With 4 bases removed from V and 6 bases from J, the gap between germline ends came to 9 bases. CDR3 in amino acids: CASSLDSDTQYF. CDR3 in DNA: TGTGCCAGCAGCCTGGACTCTGATACGCAGTATTTT.

This sequence joins TRBV7-8 and TRBJ1-3; no clear D gene. CDR3 length: 14 amino acids. The germline CDR1 and CDR2 sequences are SGHVS and FQNEAQ. Trimming removed 0 bases at V and 2 bases at J, with 5 bases between. The CDR3 DNA reads as TGTGCCAGCAGCTTAGCGACACCTGGAAACACCATATATTTT. Its translation is CASSLATPGNTIYF.